This TCR beta chain was obtained from a study of PD-L1 blockade in urothelial cancer. Study results and limitations: A below-median TCR clonality in blood before treatment predicted better survival.

Time point in this sample: pretreatment peripheral blood. Details on this clone: Antigen unknown.

Sequencing was performed with immunoSEQ multiplex PCR; in TCRdb, only in-frame clones are kept and a portion is missing. The repertoire consists of tens of thousands of clones, with roughly 80% occurring once and the leading ten covering roughly 4%. The ends lost 5 bases at V and 6 bases at J; junction bases unmatched: 8. The germline gives CDR1 MNHEY, CDR2 SMNVEV (reference sequence). The CDR3 extends over 15 amino acids. The receptor was derived from a man between 65 and 80 years old with urothelial cancer. V is TRBV27 and J is TRBJ2-1; 9 nucleotides line up with TRBD1. Sequencing used PBMCs, obtained around atezolizumab (anti-PD-L1) treatment. The chain's CDR3 is CASSPDRGGGNEQFF. In DNA form, the CDR3 reads TGTGCCAGCAGTCCTGACAGGGGGGGTGGCAATGAGCAGTTCTTC.